This record covers a single T cell receptor beta chain. The data derive from a study of control samples from healthy donors and cancer patients. This CDR3 has 15 amino acids. Trimming removed 5 bases from V and 4 bases from J, with 17 bases in between. Germline assignment: CDR1 MNHEY and CDR2 SMNVEV (reference sequence). Method: immunoSEQ multiplex PCR; TCRdb's copy keeps in-frame clones and lacks some. Here the sample spans 100,000 to 150,000 clones, approximately 84% being singletons. Sequenced material: blood. The sequence came from a man between 18 and 35 years old in good health. V gene TRBV27 combines with J gene TRBJ1-2; maybe TRBD1 (6 bases). CDR3 coding DNA: TGTGCCAGCAGTCTCAGGGGTATAGGATCCTATGGCTACACCTTC. Translated, it gives CASSLRGIGSYGYTF.